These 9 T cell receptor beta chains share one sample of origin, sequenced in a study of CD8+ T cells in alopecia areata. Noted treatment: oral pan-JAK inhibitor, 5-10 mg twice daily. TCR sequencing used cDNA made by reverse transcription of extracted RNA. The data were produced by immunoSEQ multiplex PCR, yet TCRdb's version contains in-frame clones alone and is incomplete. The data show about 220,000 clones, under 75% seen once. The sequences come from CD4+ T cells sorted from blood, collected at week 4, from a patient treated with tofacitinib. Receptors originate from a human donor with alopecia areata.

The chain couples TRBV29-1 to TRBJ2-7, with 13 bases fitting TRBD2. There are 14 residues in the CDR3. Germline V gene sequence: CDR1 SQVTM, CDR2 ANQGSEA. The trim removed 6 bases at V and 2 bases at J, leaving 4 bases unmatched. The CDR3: CSVGTSGDTYEQYF. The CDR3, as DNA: TGCAGCGTGGGGACTAGCGGGGACACCTACGAGCAGTACTTC.

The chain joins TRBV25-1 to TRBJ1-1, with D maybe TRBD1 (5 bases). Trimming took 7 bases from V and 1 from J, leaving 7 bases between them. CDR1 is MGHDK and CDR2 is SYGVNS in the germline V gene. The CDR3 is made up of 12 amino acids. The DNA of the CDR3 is TGTGCCAGCAATGGGGGGAACACTGAAGCTTTCTTT. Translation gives CASNGGNTEAFF.

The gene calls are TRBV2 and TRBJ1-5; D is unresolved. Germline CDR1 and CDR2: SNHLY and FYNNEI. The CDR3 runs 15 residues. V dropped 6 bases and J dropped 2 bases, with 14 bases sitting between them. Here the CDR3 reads CASRQQMVGNQPQHF. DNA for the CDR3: TGTGCCAGCAGACAACAGATGGTAGGCAATCAGCCCCAGCATTTT.

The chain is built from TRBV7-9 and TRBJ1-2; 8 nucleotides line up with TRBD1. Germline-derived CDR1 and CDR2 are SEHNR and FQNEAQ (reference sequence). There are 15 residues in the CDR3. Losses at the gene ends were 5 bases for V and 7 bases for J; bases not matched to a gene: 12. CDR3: CASSPRGTGRSGYTF. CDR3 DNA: TGTGCCAGCAGCCCAAGGGGGACAGGCCGCAGTGGCTACACCTTC.

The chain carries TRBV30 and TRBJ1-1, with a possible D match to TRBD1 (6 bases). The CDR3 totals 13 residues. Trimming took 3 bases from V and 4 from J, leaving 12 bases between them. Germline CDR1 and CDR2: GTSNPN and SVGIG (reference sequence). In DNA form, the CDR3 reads TGTGCCTGGAGCCTTATGGACAGCACTGAAGCTTTCTTT. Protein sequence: CAWSLMDSTEAFF. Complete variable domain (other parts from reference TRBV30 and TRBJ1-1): SQTIHQWPATLVQPVGSPLSLECTVEGTSNPNLYWYRQAAGRGLQLLFYSVGIGQISSEVPQNLSASRPQDRQFILSSKKLLLSDSGFYLCAWSLMDSTEAFFGQGTRLTVV.

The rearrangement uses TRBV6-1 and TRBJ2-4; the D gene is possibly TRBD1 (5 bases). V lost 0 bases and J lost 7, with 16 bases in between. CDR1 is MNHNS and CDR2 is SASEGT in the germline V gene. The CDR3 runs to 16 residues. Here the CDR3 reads CASSEALGVGVNIQYF. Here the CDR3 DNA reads TGTGCCAGCAGTGAAGCGCTAGGGGTTGGAGTGAACATTCAGTACTTC.

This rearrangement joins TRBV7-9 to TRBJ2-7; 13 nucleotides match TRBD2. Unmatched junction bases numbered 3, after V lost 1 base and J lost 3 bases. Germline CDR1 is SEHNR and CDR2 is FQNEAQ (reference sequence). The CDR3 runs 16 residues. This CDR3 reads CASSLGGLAGLYEQYF. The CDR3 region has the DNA TGTGCCAGCAGCTTAGGGGGACTAGCGGGGCTCTACGAGCAGTACTTC.

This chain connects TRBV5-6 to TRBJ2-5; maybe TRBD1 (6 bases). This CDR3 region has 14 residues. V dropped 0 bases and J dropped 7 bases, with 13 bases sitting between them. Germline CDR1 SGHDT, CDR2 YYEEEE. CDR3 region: CASSLEGHLGTQYF. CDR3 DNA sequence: TGTGCCAGCAGCTTGGAGGGACATCTAGGGACCCAGTACTTC.

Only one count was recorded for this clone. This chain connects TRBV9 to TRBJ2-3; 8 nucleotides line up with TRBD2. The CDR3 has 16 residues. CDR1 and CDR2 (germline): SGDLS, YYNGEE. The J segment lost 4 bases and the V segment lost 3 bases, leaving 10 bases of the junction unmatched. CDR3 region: CASSEGSGVVSDTQYF. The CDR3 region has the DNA TGTGCCAGCAGCGAAGGTAGCGGGGTGGTTTCAGATACGCAGTATTTT. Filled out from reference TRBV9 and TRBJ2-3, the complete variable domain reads DSGVTQTPKHLITATGQRVTLRCSPRSGDLSVYWYQQSLDQGLQFLIQYYNGEERAKGNILERFSAQQFPDLHSELNLSSLELGDSALYFCASSEGSGVVSDTQYFGPGTRLTVL.